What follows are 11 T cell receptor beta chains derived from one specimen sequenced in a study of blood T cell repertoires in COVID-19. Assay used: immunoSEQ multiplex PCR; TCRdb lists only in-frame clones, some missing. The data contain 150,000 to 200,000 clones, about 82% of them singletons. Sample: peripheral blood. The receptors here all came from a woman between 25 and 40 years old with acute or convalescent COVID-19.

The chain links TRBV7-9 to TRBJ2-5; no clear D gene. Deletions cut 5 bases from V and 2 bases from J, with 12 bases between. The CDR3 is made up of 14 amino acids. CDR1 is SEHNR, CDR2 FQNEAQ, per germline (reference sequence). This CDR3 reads CASSPRGHQETQYF. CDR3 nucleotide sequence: TGTGCCAGCAGCCCGCGTGGGCATCAAGAGACCCAGTACTTC.

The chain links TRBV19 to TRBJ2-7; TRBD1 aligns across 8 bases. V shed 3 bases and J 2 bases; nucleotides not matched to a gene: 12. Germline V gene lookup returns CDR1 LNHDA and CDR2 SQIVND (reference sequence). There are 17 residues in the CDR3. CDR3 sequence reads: CASSMTQGGVWPYEQYF. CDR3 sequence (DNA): TGTGCCAGTAGTATGACACAGGGGGGAGTGTGGCCCTACGAGCAGTACTTC.

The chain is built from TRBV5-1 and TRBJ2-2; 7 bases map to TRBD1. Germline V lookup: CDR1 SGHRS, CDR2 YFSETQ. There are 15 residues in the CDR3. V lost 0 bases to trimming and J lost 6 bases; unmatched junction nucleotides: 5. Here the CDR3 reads CASSLASGGSGELFF. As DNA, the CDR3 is TGCGCCAGCAGCTTGGCCTCAGGGGGTTCCGGGGAGCTGTTTTTT.

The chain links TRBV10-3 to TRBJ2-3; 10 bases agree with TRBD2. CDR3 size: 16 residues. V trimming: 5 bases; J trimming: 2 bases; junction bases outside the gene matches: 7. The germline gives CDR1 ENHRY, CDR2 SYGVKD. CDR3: CAISKREGTYTDTQYF. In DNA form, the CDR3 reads TGTGCCATCAGTAAGCGGGAGGGGACGTACACAGATACGCAGTATTTT.

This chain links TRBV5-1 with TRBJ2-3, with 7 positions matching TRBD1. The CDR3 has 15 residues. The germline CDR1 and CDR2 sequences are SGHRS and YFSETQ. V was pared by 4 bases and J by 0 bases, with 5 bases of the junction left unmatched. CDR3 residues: CASSRDRASTDTQYF. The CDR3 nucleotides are TGCGCCAGCAGCCGGGACAGAGCTAGCACAGATACGCAGTATTTT.

The CDR3 bases are TGTGCCAGCAGCTCTGGCGGAGGGGCCGAGCAGTACTTC. It yields the protein CASSSGGGAEQYF. V gene TRBV5-6 combines with J gene TRBJ2-7; tentatively, D is TRBD2 (6 bases). The CDR3 sequence is 13 residues long. The germline V gene encodes CDR1 SGHDT and CDR2 YYEEEE. Trimming removed 3 bases from V and 6 bases from J, with 13 bases in between.

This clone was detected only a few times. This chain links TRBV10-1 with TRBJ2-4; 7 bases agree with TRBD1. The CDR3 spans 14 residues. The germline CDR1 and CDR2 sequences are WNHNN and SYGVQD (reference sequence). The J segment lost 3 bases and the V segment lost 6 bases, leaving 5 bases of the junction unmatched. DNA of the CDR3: TGCGCCAGCAGGGGGGACAGAGTCAAAAACATTCAGTACTTC. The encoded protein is CASRGDRVKNIQYF.

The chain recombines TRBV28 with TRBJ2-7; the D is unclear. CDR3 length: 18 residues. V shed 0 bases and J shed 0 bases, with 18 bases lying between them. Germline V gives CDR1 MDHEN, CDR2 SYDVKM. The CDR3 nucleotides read TGTGCCAGCAGTTTATGGGTCGATCAAAACCCCAGCTCCTACGAGCAGTACTTC. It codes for CASSLWVDQNPSSYEQYF. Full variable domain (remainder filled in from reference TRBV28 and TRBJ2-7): DVKVTQSSRYLVKRTGEKVFLECVQDMDHENMFWYRQDPGLGLRLIYFSYDVKMKEKGDIPEGYSVSREKKERFSLILESASTNQTSMYLCASSLWVDQNPSSYEQYFGPGTRLTVT.

The CDR3: CSVEGQSPIMGQYF. CDR3 coding DNA: TGCAGCGTTGAGGGGCAGTCTCCTATCATGGGGCAGTACTTC. This rearrangement joins TRBV29-1 to TRBJ2-7; D possibly corresponds to TRBD1 (5 bases). This CDR3 spans 14 amino acids. V lost 3 bases to trimming and J lost 9 bases, with 21 bases between them. The germline CDR1 and CDR2 sequences are SQVTM and ANQGSEA.

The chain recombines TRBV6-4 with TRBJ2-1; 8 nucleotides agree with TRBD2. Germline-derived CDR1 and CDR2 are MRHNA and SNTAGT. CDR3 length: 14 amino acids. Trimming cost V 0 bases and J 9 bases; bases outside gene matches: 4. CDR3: CASSDSGGRFEQFF. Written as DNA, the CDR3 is TGTGCCAGCAGTGACTCTGGCGGGAGGTTTGAGCAGTTCTTC.

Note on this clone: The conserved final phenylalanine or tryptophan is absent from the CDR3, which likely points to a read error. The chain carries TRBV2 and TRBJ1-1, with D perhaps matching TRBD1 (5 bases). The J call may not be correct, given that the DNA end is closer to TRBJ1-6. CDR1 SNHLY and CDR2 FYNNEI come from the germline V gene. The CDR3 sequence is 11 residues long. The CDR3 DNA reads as TGTGCCAGCAGTGAATGGGAGGGGCTCCACCTT. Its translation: CASSEWEGLHL.